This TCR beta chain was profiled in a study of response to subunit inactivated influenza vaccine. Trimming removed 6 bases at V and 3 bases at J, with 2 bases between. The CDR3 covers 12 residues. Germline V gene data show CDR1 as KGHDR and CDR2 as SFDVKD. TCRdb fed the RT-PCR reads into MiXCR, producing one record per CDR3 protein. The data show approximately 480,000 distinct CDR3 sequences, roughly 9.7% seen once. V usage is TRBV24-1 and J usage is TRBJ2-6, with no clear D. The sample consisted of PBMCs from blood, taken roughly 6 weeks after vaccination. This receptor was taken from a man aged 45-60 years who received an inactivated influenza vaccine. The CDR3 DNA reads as TGTGCCACCAGTTTTGGGGCCAACGTCCTGACTTTC. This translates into CATSFGANVLTF.